One T cell receptor beta chain is described in this entry. Its antigen is not identified. In TCRdb, the RT-PCR reads were re-called with MiXCR into one record per CDR3 protein. This table has under 20,000 distinct CDR3 sequences, approximately 70% appearing once. The record originates from a study of yellow fever vaccine responses in identical twins. The CDR3 spans 13 residues. V was pared by 5 bases and J by 6 bases, with 11 bases between. General study results and limits: Convergence reportedly seemed to mark part of the twins' vaccine T cell response, with personalization marking the rest.

The receptor's source is a woman aged 18 to 35 who received the yellow fever vaccine. The chain has TRBV12-3 or TRBV12-4 and TRBJ2-1, with D possibly being TRBD2 (5 bases). The sequences come from T cells from blood (PBMCs), unsorted or a sorted subset (not recorded which), collected before or after yellow fever vaccination (not recorded which). CDR3 DNA: TGTGCCAGCAGTACCCCTCGGGGCAATGAGCAGTTCTTC. It translates to CASSTPRGNEQFF.